This entry concerns a single TCR beta chain. What it recognizes is unknown. V dropped 1 base and J dropped 5 bases, with 11 bases sitting between them. The CDR3 is 14 amino acids. The V gene's germline CDR1 is SGHNT and CDR2 YENEEA. This specimen belongs to a study of cytomegalovirus exposure and HLA in healthy donors. Study-wide context: Researchers found that less than 90% of 398 genotyped donors fell within the Caucasian-associated ancestry cluster.

Findings and caveats of the study: Under in vitro conditions, a few CMV-associated chains were confirmed as specific for CMV antigens. Cytomegalovirus association was assigned to 170 or so TCR beta chains. Equally common other TCR beta chains were less clonally expanded than HLA-associated ones, a later analysis found.

The study ran its PCR with 60 Vbeta and 13 Jbeta primers. Sequencing was performed with immunoSEQ multiplex PCR; in TCRdb, only in-frame clones are kept and a portion is missing. The sample has 90,000 to 110,000 clones, around 72% seen once. Sequenced: PBMCs. V usage is TRBV11-3 and J usage is TRBJ2-5, with D maybe TRBD1 (5 bases). This clonotype originated in a man aged 25 to 45 in good health and CMV-seronegative. The CDR3 DNA reads TGTGCCAGCAGCTTAGGGACATCAAGGGAGACCCAGTACTTC. It translates to CASSLGTSRETQYF.